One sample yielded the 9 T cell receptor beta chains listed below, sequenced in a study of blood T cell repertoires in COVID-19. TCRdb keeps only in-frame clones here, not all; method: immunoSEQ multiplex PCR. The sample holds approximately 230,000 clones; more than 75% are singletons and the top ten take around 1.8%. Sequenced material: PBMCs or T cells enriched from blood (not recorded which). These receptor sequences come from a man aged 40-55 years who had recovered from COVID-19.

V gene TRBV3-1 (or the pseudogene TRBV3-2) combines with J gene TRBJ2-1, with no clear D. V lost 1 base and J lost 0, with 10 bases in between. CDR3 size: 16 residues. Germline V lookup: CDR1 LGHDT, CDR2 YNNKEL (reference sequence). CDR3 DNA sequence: TGTGCCAGCAGCCAAGGGCGGTCCAGCTCCTACAATGAGCAGTTCTTC. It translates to CASSQGRSSSYNEQFF.

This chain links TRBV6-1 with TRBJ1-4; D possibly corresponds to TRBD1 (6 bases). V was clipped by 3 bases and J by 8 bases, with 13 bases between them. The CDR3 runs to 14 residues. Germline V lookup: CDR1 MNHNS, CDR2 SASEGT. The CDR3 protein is CASSETGESEKLFF. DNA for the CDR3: TGTGCCAGCAGTGAGACAGGTGAATCGGAAAAACTGTTTTTT.

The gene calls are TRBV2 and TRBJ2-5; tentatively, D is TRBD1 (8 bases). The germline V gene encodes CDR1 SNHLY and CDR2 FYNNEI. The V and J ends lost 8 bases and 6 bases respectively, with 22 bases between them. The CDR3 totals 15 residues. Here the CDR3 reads CASCARTRTGKTQYF. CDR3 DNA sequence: TGTGCCAGCTGTGCTCGGACTAGGACAGGGAAGACCCAGTACTTC.

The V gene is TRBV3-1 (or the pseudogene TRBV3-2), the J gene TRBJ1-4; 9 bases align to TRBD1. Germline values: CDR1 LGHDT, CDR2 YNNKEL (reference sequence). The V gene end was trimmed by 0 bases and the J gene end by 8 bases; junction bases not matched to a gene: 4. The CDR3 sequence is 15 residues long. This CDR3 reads CASSQEGTGWEKLFF. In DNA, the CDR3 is TGTGCCAGCAGCCAAGAAGGGACAGGGTGGGAAAAACTGTTTTTT.

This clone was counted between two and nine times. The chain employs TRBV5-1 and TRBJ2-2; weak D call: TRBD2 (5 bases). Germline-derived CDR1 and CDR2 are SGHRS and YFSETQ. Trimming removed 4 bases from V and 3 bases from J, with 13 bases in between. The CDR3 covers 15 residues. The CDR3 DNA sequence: TGCGCCAGCAGCATCGCTAGCACCGACACCGGGGAGCTGTTTTTT. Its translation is CASSIASTDTGELFF.

In DNA, the CDR3 is TGTGCCAGCAGTTACAATGGGGGGGAAGATCGGGAGCAGTACTTC. Translation gives CASSYNGGEDREQYF. The J gene is TRBJ2-7, the V gene TRBV6-5; 7 nucleotides agree with TRBD2. This CDR3 region has 15 residues. The V gene end was trimmed by 2 bases and the J gene end by 7 bases; junction bases not matched to a gene: 11. The germline CDR1 and CDR2 sequences are MNHEY and SVGAGI.

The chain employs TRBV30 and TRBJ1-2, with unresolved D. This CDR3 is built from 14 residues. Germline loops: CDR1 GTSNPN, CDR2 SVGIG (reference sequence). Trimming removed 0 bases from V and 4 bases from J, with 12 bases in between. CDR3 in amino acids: CAWSVVADSYGYTF. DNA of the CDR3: TGTGCCTGGAGTGTAGTAGCCGATTCCTATGGCTACACCTTC.

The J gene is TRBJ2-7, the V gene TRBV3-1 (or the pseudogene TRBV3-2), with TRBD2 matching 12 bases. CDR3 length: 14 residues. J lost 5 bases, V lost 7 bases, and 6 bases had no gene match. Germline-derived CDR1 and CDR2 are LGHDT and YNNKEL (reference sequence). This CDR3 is CASTLTSGSDEQYF. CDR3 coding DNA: TGTGCCAGCACCTTGACTAGCGGGAGCGACGAGCAGTACTTC.

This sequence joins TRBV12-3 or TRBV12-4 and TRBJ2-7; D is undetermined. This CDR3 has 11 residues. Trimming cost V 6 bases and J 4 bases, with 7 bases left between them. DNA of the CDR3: TGTGCCAGCAGCTTCAGGTACGAGCAGTACTTC. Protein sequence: CASSFRYEQYF.